This T cell receptor (beta chain) is drawn from a study of blood T cells in healthy people across ages. General observations from the study: Diversity was estimated from one million T cells, and these estimates were considered underestimates.

A word on this clonotype: What it binds is not known.

It was with a sample-barcoded 5' primer and a J-beta primer mix that a second PCR of about 7 to 12 cycles was run. From the 5' RACE reads, TCRdb called clonotypes with MiXCR, one entry per CDR3 protein. Of some 800,000 distinct CDR3 sequences listed, approximately 25% were seen once; the top ten hold 3% to 4%. Per germline, CDR1 SGHVS and CDR2 FQNEAQ. The CDR3 length is 14 residues. Trimming removed 5 bases from V and 5 bases from J; junction bases left unmatched: 4. This same sample was also taken into another study, of T cells of mothers and their children.

This receptor was obtained from a boy aged 5-17 years in good health. The chain has TRBV7-8 and TRBJ2-4; TRBD1 matches at 9 bases. Sequencing input: blood. CDR3 nucleotide sequence: TGTGCCAGCAGCCCGAACAGGGGGCAAAACATTCAGTACTTC. It specifies CASSPNRGQNIQYF.